This T cell receptor beta chain was identified during a study of CD8 T cells in ankylosing spondylitis. Study-level findings and limits: The study looked at matched synovial fluid samples from ankylosing spondylitis patients. Disease-linked clones were reported to be significantly enriched there. Disease-linked clones displayed a CD8+ phenotype and appeared relatively rarely in peripheral blood. Previous work reported some of these motif variants in the synovial fluid and blood of reactive arthritis. What appeared characteristic of ankylosing spondylitis blood was a TCR beta motif of fewer than ten highly homologous variants.

Construction of TCR beta libraries was performed using quantitative 5'-RACE with molecular barcodes. TCRdb reanalysed the 5' RACE reads using MiXCR and keeps one entry per CDR3 protein. This sample has roughly 670,000 distinct CDR3 sequences, with around 20% found just once. V shed 5 bases, J shed 4 bases, and the junction held 12 bases outside the gene matches. The CDR3 contains 16 residues. This clonotype has only a few counts. Its target is not known. V is TRBV12-3 or TRBV12-4 and J is TRBJ2-7; 9 positions agree with TRBD2. The sequenced material came from blood, either unsorted or a sorted T cell fraction (not recorded which). The TCR originated in a male donor with ankylosing spondylitis. CDR3 nucleotides: TGTGCCAGCAGTCAACCCTCCGCGGGGGGGTGGTACGAGCAGTACTTC. It yields the protein CASSQPSAGGWYEQYF.